A single sample is the source of the 13 T cell receptor beta chains below, sequenced in a study of OX40 agonist ivuxolimab in advanced cancers. Clones were sequenced by immunoSEQ multiplex PCR, and TCRdb holds only the in-frame ones, with some missing. Seen here are some 86,000 clones, about 85% observed once, and the top ten hold around 3.5%. The sequences come from CD4+ or CD8+ T cells sorted from blood, collected in a trial of the OX40 agonist ivuxolimab. The source of these receptors is an adult with an advanced solid tumor such as melanoma, head and neck, liver or kidney cancer.

The chain joins TRBV4-2 to TRBJ1-6; D unclear. CDR1 is LGHNA, CDR2 YNFKEQ, per germline. The length of the CDR3 is 15 residues. Trimming removed 2 bases from V and 0 bases from J, with 5 bases in between. The CDR3 region is CASSQSSSYNSPLHF. The DNA of the CDR3 is TGTGCCAGCAGCCAAAGCAGCTCCTATAATTCACCCCTCCACTTT.

The count of this clone is one. The chain recombines TRBV18 with TRBJ2-7, with 7 positions matching TRBD2. V shed 1 base, J shed 5 bases, and the junction held 2 bases outside the gene matches. Germline values: CDR1 KGHSH, CDR2 LQKENI. The CDR3 is made up of 13 amino acids. CDR3 region: CASSPLREDEQYF. CDR3 in DNA: TGTGCCAGCTCACCACTCCGGGAGGACGAGCAGTACTTC.

This chain links TRBV27 with TRBJ2-1; D is possibly TRBD1 (5 bases). The V end was cut by 6 bases, the J end by 7 bases, with 10 bases between. Looked up from germline, CDR1 is MNHEY and CDR2 is SMNVEV (reference sequence). There are 12 residues in the CDR3. The chain's CDR3 is CASSYRQNEQFF. CDR3 DNA: TGTGCCAGCAGCTACAGACAGAATGAGCAGTTCTTC.

The genes are TRBV7-2 and TRBJ2-3, with 14 bases matching TRBD2. The CDR3 spans 13 residues. Per the germline V gene, CDR1 is SGHTA and CDR2 is FQGNSA. V gave up 5 bases and J gave up 8 bases; unmatched junction bases: 0. For the CDR3, the DNA is TGTGCCAGCAGCGGACTAGCGGGAGGTACGCAGTATTTT. Amino acid sequence: CASSGLAGGTQYF. The full variable domain, completed using reference TRBV7-2 and TRBJ2-3, is GAGVSQSPSNKVTEKGKDVELRCDPISGHTALYWYRQSLGQGLEFLIYFQGNSAPDKSGLPSDRFSAERTGGSVSTLTIQRTQQEDSAVYLCASSGLAGGTQYFGPGTRLTVL.

The V and J genes are TRBV11-2 and TRBJ1-1, with TRBD1 matching 8 bases. V shed 5 bases, J shed 1 base, and the junction held 3 bases outside the gene matches. CDR1 SGHAT and CDR2 FQNNGV come from the germline V gene. This CDR3 is 14 amino acids long. CDR3 amino acids: CASSRGQGNTEAFF. CDR3 nucleotides: TGTGCCAGCAGCCGCGGACAGGGGAACACTGAAGCTTTCTTT.

This chain joins TRBV5-1 and TRBJ1-4, with no clear D. V was shortened by 4 bases and J by 0 bases, with 7 bases between the two germline ends. Per germline, CDR1 SGHRS and CDR2 YFSETQ. The CDR3 totals 14 residues. The CDR3 nucleotides are TGCGCCAGCAGCCAAGAATCAACTAATGAAAAACTGTTTTTT. This translates into CASSQESTNEKLFF. The full variable domain, rest sourced from reference TRBV5-1 and TRBJ1-4, is KAGVTQTPRYLIKTRGQQVTLSCSPISGHRSVSWYQQTPGQGLQFLFEYFSETQRNKGNFPGRFSGRQFSNSRSEMNVSTLELGDSALYLCASSQESTNEKLFFGSGTQLSVL.

This clone was detected only a few times. The rearrangement links TRBV7-8 to TRBJ1-4; D unresolved. Germline CDR1 and CDR2: SGHVS and FQNEAQ. Between the trimmed V and J ends, which lost 5 bases and 8 bases, there was a span of 9 bases. The length of the CDR3 is 12 residues. The CDR3 is CASSTREEKLFF. The CDR3, as DNA: TGTGCCAGCAGCACCCGGGAGGAAAAACTGTTTTTT.

The chain is built from TRBV6-5 and TRBJ1-1; no clear D gene. This CDR3 contains 11 residues. Germline loops: CDR1 MNHEY, CDR2 SVGAGI. V lost 7 bases, J lost 1 base, and 4 bases lay in between. The CDR3 sequence: CASNSNTEAFF. In DNA form, the CDR3 reads TGTGCCAGCAACTCGAACACTGAAGCTTTCTTT.

The rearrangement links TRBV28 to TRBJ2-5; D not certain. Matching the DNA end better, TRBJ2-7 makes the J call doubtful. Germline V lookup: CDR1 MDHEN, CDR2 SYDVKM. The CDR3 has 10 amino acids. The CDR3 region is CASSDSEQYF. In DNA form, the CDR3 reads TGTGCCAGCAGTGATTCCGAGCAGTACTTC.

This clone was observed a few times. This chain connects TRBV7-9 to TRBJ2-2; 11 bases line up with TRBD1. Germline V lookup: CDR1 SEHNR, CDR2 FQNEAQ (reference sequence). The CDR3 totals 15 residues. V shed 5 bases, J shed 6 bases, and the junction held 5 bases outside the gene matches. CDR3 nucleotide sequence: TGTGCCAGCAGCCCGGACAGGGGGCTGTCCGGGGAGCTGTTTTTT. This translates into CASSPDRGLSGELFF.

The V call is TRBV27, the J call TRBJ2-3, with 11 bases fitting TRBD2. Per the germline V gene, CDR1 is MNHEY and CDR2 is SMNVEV (reference sequence). The CDR3 consists of 14 residues. Trimming at V came to 5 bases and at J to 5 bases, leaving 3 bases not matched to a gene. In DNA form, the CDR3 reads TGTGCCAGCAGTCTCGGGACTAGCGGAGATACGCAGTATTTT. Protein sequence: CASSLGTSGDTQYF.

The V and J genes are TRBV28 and TRBJ2-7, with TRBD2 as a possible D gene (5 bases). CDR1 is MDHEN, CDR2 SYDVKM, per germline. The CDR3 spans 17 residues. The V end lost 6 bases, the J end lost 6 bases, and 27 bases lay between the germline ends. This chain's CDR3 is CASRPTAPIEGLGEQYF. As DNA, the CDR3 is TGTGCCAGCAGACCCACCGCGCCGATCGAGGGCCTGGGCGAGCAGTACTTC.

This chain joins TRBV6-4 and TRBJ2-1; D not certain. The CDR3 totals 16 residues. Trimming took off 5 bases at V and 6 bases at J, with 20 bases between the two ends. Germline CDR1 and CDR2: MRHNA and SNTAGT. The CDR3: CASSPSPAVFANEQFF. The CDR3 DNA reads TGTGCCAGCAGTCCCTCCCCGGCAGTCTTCGCCAATGAGCAGTTCTTC.